Sequencing of this T cell receptor beta chain was carried out in a study of blood T cell repertoires in COVID-19. Across the study: COVID-19 samples, acute and convalescent, were from the United States, Italy and Spain. T cells, B-cell-depleted T cells, or PBMCs provided the cDNA or gDNA that served as material.

The CDR3 spans 13 residues. Trimming took 3 bases from V and 4 from J, leaving 10 bases between them. Germline CDR1 is SGDLS and CDR2 is YYNGEE. In the authors' workflow: Amplified reference gene primers provided the basis for estimating nucleated cell counts. Method: immunoSEQ multiplex PCR; TCRdb's copy keeps in-frame clones and lacks some. The V and J calls and the clone size are those of that table, but D and trimming were determined from the DNA. This table has roughly 180,000 clones, 86% appearing once. This clonotype was obtained from a young man with acute or convalescent COVID-19. The sequenced material came from peripheral blood. The chain carries TRBV9 and TRBJ1-2; tentatively, D is TRBD1 (5 bases). Written as DNA, the CDR3 is TGTGCCAGCAGCGCTTTCCAGGGCTATGGCTACACCTTC. Residues: CASSAFQGYGYTF.